This T cell receptor (beta chain) was obtained from a study of OX40 agonist ivuxolimab in advanced cancers. The overall study: Patient treatment consisted of intravenous ivuxolimab administration every 2 weeks at 0.01 to 10 mg/kg. Study-level points and caveats: Expanded clones were, on average, more numerous among CD8+ T cells than CD4+. The 0.1-3.0 mg/kg partial responders had among the lowest clonal expansion.

A word on this clone: Its antigen is not identified.

The assay was immunoSEQ multiplex PCR, and TCRdb's table has in-frame clones only and misses some. The table records tens of thousands of clones, 75% to 90% of them present only once. Sequenced material: CD4+ or CD8+ T cells sorted from blood, taken in a trial of the OX40 agonist ivuxolimab. The sequence came from an adult with an advanced solid tumor such as melanoma, head and neck, liver or kidney cancer.

CDR3 coding DNA: TGTGCCAGCTCACCTTCCAGGGATAGAAACTATGGCTACACCTTC. Encoded protein: CASSPSRDRNYGYTF. The chain recombines TRBV18 with TRBJ1-2; D perhaps matches TRBD1 (5 bases). CDR1 is KGHSH, CDR2 LQKENI, per germline. V was pared by 3 bases and J by 2 bases, with 13 bases between. The length of the CDR3 is 15 residues.